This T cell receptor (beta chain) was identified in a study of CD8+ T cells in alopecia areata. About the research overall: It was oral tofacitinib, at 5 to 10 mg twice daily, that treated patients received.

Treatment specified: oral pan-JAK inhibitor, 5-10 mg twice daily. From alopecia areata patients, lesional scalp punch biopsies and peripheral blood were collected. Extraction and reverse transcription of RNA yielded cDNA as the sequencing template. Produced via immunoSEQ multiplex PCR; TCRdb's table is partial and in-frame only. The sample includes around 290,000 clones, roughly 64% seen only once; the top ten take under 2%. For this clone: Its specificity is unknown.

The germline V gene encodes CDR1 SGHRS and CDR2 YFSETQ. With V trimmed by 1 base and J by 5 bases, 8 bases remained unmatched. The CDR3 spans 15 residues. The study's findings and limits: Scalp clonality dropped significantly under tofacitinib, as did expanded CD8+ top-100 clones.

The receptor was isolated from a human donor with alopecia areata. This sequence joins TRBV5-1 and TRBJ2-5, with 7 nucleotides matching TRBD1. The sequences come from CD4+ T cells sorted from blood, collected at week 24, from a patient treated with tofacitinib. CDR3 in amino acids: CASSLITGVGETQYF. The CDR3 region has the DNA TGCGCCAGCAGCTTGATTACAGGGGTTGGGGAGACCCAGTACTTC.